These 16 T cell receptor beta chains share one sample of origin, sequenced in a study of T-cell reconstitution after alpha-beta-depleted transplantation in children listed by TCRdb under 2016. The library relied on PCR. The data were produced on an Illumina HiSeq 2500. To normalize quantification of the TCRbeta repertoire, the TCR libraries were built with molecular barcoding that relied on unique molecular identifiers. The public reads were reanalyzed by TCRdb: fastp trimming at Q25, MiXCR alignment, in-frame beta chains only. When rows share a CDR3 protein, they turn into one entry using the most common DNA and genes. The sample table lists about 250,000 distinct CDR3 sequences, more than 20% of them with a count of one. The ten most abundant clones make up 4% to 5.5% of the sample. According to the study, the label for this sample's treatment or condition signals: allogeneic hematopoietic cell transplantation with graft depleted of TCRalphabeta T cells and CD19 B cells.

The specimen was PBMCs, mostly from graft donor cells, collected 360 days after TCRalphabeta/CD19-depleted stem cell transplant. The receptors here all came from a female patient aged 2-9 years who had a stem cell transplant for congenital amegakaryocytic thrombocytopenia, so the T cells may come from the graft donor.

This clonotype was observed at least ten times. V and J are TRBV28 and TRBJ2-3; either TRBD1 or TRBD2 may fit D (5 bases each). Germline CDR1 and CDR2: MDHEN and SYDVKM. Between the trimmed V and J ends, which lost 2 bases and 4 bases, there was a span of 10 bases. CDR3 length: 14 amino acids. CDR3 amino acids: CASSLARGADTQYF. CDR3 sequence (DNA): TGTGCCAGCAGTTTAGCAAGGGGAGCAGATACGCAGTATTTT.

The chain uses TRBV2 and TRBJ1-5, with TRBD1 matching 8 bases. This CDR3 is 14 amino acids long. V dropped 6 bases and J dropped 7; count of bases not matched to a gene: 8. Germline CDR1 is SNHLY and CDR2 is FYNNEI. The CDR3 is CASSQDRAGQPQHF. The CDR3 DNA is TGTGCCAGCAGCCAGGACAGGGCGGGCCAGCCCCAGCATTTT.

This clonotype was found a few times. In DNA, the CDR3 is TGCGCCAGCAGCCTTCCGGGACTATCCACAGATACGCAGTATTTT. Protein: CASSLPGLSTDTQYF. This chain joins TRBV4-1 and TRBJ2-3, with 7 bases identical to TRBD2. The germline CDR1 and CDR2 sequences are MGHRA and YSYEKL. The CDR3 is made up of 15 amino acids. V trimming: 4 bases; J trimming: 2 bases; junction bases outside the gene matches: 6.

This clonotype has only one observation. The chain uses TRBV30 and TRBJ2-2; D might be TRBD2 (6 bases). Germline-derived CDR1 and CDR2 are GTSNPN and SVGIG (reference sequence). The CDR3 contains 15 residues. The germline V and J ends were trimmed by 3 bases and 6 bases, with 17 bases remaining between them. The CDR3 loop reads CAWSTSPSWSGELFF. CDR3 DNA sequence: TGTGCCTGGAGCACTAGCCCGAGTTGGTCCGGGGAGCTGTTTTTT. The variable domain in full, completed from reference TRBV30 and TRBJ2-2, reads SQTIHQWPATLVQPVGSPLSLECTVEGTSNPNLYWYRQAAGRGLQLLFYSVGIGQISSEVPQNLSASRPQDRQFILSSKKLLLSDSGFYLCAWSTSPSWSGELFFGEGSRLTVL.

The sample holds a few counts of this clonotype. The rearrangement links TRBV5-1 to TRBJ2-3; 11 positions agree with TRBD2. The CDR3 has 16 residues. Germline V gene lookup returns CDR1 SGHRS and CDR2 YFSETQ. J gave up 2 bases and V 4 bases, and 6 bases lay outside the gene matches. The CDR3 region has the DNA TGCGCCAGCAGCCTGACTAGCGGGGTGATCACAGATACGCAGTATTTT. It specifies CASSLTSGVITDTQYF.

This clonotype was seen more than once but under ten times. V usage is TRBV28 and J usage is TRBJ2-3; 7 bases fit TRBD2. V lost 8 bases to trimming and J lost 0 bases; unmatched junction nucleotides: 8. Germline V gene lookup returns CDR1 MDHEN and CDR2 SYDVKM. CDR3 size: 15 residues. The chain's CDR3 is CASRDYTLSTDTQYF. The CDR3 DNA follows: TGTGCCAGCCGGGACTACACCTTAAGCACAGATACGCAGTATTTT.

In this sample, this clonotype turned up a few times. The J gene is TRBJ2-1, the V gene TRBV3-1; D is undetermined. The CDR3 runs to 14 residues. The germline V and J ends were trimmed by 1 base and 5 bases, with 9 bases remaining between them. Germline loops: CDR1 LGHDT, CDR2 YNNKEL (reference sequence). The CDR3 DNA reads as TGTGCCAGCAGCCAAGTTGTGGTTGACAATGAGCAGTTCTTC. This translates into CASSQVVVDNEQFF.

The chain joins TRBV5-1 to TRBJ1-3, with D unclear. The V gene's germline CDR1 is SGHRS and CDR2 YFSETQ. The CDR3 has 15 residues. Trimming cost V 4 bases and J 0 bases, with 11 bases left between them. CDR3 nucleotides: TGCGCCAGCAGCCCGGATATTGACTCTGGAAACACCATATATTTT. Amino acid sequence: CASSPDIDSGNTIYF.

This clonotype was seen a handful of times. The gene calls are TRBV6-4 and TRBJ2-3; 12 nucleotides line up with TRBD2. The J segment lost 3 bases and the V segment lost 2 bases, leaving 0 bases of the junction unmatched. Per germline, CDR1 MRHNA and CDR2 SNTAGT. The CDR3 is 15 amino acids. CDR3 nucleotides: TGTGCCAGCAGTGACGGGACTAGCGGGACAGATACGCAGTATTTT. As protein: CASSDGTSGTDTQYF.

The V gene is TRBV5-1, the J gene TRBJ2-2; D may be TRBD1 (6 bases). This CDR3 spans 14 amino acids. Trimming took off 4 bases at V and 4 bases at J, with 11 bases between the two ends. The V gene's germline CDR1 is SGHRS and CDR2 YFSETQ. CDR3 loop: CASSPDRPTGELFF. The CDR3 nucleotides read TGCGCCAGCAGCCCAGACAGGCCCACCGGGGAGCTGTTTTTT.

The genes are TRBV7-9 and TRBJ2-1; the D gene is possibly TRBD2 (6 bases). The germline V gene encodes CDR1 SEHNR and CDR2 FQNEAQ (reference sequence). The CDR3 extends over 17 amino acids. The V and J ends lost 3 bases and 0 bases respectively, with 15 bases between them. DNA for the CDR3: TGTGCCAGCAGCTTTTATCTAGGCGGGGACTCCTACAATGAGCAGTTCTTC. Translating it yields CASSFYLGGDSYNEQFF.

The V gene is TRBV28, the J gene TRBJ2-1, with 10 bases matching TRBD2. The V segment lost 6 bases and the J segment 6 bases; nucleotides outside the gene matches: 5. CDR3 length equals 14 residues. Germline CDR1 MDHEN, CDR2 SYDVKM. CDR3 sequence: CASRLAGKVNEQFF. CDR3 bases: TGTGCCAGCAGACTAGCGGGAAAGGTCAATGAGCAGTTCTTC.

The gene calls are TRBV6-2 or TRBV6-3 and TRBJ2-3; 8 positions match TRBD1. CDR1 MNHEY and CDR2 SVGEGT come from the germline V gene. The CDR3 spans 16 residues. The J segment lost 4 bases and the V segment lost 2 bases, leaving 8 bases of the junction unmatched. The CDR3 loop is CASSYPVRTGPDTQYF. For the CDR3, the DNA is TGTGCCAGCAGTTACCCCGTGAGGACAGGGCCAGATACGCAGTATTTT.

This chain links TRBV4-1 with TRBJ1-4, with D maybe TRBD1 (6 bases). This CDR3 has 17 residues. Germline V lookup: CDR1 MGHRA, CDR2 YSYEKL. The germline V and J ends were trimmed by 3 bases and 5 bases, with 19 bases remaining between them. The CDR3 DNA is TGCGCCAGCAGCCATCTCGTACAGGGTGGCCGGAATGAAAAACTGTTTTTT. As protein: CASSHLVQGGRNEKLFF.

The genes are TRBV29-1 and TRBJ1-2; D might be TRBD1 (6 bases). CDR3 length: 12 residues. Germline values: CDR1 SQVTM, CDR2 ANQGSEA. V lost 6 bases and J 7 bases, leaving 15 bases between the germline ends. DNA for the CDR3: TGCAGCGTCGAACCCACAGGGCCTGGCTACACCTTC. Translating gives CSVEPTGPGYTF.

This chain uses TRBV2 with TRBJ2-1; unclear D gene. Germline CDR1 reads SNHLY; CDR2 reads FYNNEI. Deletions cut 6 bases from V and 9 bases from J, with 18 bases between. The CDR3 contains 14 residues. The chain's CDR3 is CASSPDQWVGEQFF. For the CDR3, the DNA is TGTGCCAGCAGCCCAGATCAGTGGGTAGGTGAGCAGTTCTTC.